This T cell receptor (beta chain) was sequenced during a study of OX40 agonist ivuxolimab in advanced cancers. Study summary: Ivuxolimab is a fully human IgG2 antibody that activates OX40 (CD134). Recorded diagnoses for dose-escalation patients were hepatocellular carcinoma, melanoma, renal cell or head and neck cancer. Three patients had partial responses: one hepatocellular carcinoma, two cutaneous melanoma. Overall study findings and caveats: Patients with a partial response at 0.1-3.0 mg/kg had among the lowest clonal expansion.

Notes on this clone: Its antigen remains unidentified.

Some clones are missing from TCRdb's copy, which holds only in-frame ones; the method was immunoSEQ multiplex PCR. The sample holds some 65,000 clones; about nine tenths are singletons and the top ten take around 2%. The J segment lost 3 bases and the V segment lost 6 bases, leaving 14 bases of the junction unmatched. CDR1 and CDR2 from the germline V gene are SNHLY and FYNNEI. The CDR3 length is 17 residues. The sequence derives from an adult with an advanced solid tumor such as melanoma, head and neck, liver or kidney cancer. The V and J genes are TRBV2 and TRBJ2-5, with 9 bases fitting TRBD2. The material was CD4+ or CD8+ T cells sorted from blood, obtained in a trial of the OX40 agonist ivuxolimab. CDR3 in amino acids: CASRLQGIAGAKETQYF. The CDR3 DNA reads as TGTGCCAGCAGACTGCAAGGGATAGCGGGGGCTAAAGAGACCCAGTACTTC. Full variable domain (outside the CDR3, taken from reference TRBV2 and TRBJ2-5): EPEVTQTPSHQVTQMGQEVILRCVPISNHLYFYWYRQILGQKVEFLVSFYNNEISEKSEIFDDQFSVERPDGSNFTLKIRSTKLEDSAMYFCASRLQGIAGAKETQYFGPGTRLLVL.